One sample yielded the 20 T cell receptor beta chains listed below, sequenced in a study of blood T cell repertoires in COVID-19 (dated by TCRdb to the early 2020s). Library creation used the immunoSEQ multiplex PCR assay. The table comes from immuneACCESS by way of TCRdb, which keeps in-frame sequences with V and J called. Part of the clones is missing from these tables; in studies checked, under half for an unresolved V gene and the rest for unknown reasons. In all, the sample holds about 68,000 clones, and 75% to 90% of those were seen once. About 6.5% of the sample lies in the top ten. Sample: peripheral blood. These receptors were taken from a man at least 80 years old with COVID-19, enrolled during active disease.

V gene TRBV5-4 combines with J gene TRBJ1-2; 9 bases are shared with TRBD1. Trimming took 4 bases from V and 5 from J; bases not matched to a gene: 6. This CDR3 contains 14 residues. The germline V gene has CDR1 SGHNT and CDR2 YYREEE (reference sequence). CDR3 loop: CASSRSGQGYGYTF. In DNA, the CDR3 is TGTGCCAGCAGCCGTTCTGGACAGGGGTATGGCTACACCTTC.

The chain is built from TRBV5-8 and TRBJ2-5; tentatively, D is TRBD1 (6 bases). The CDR3 covers 14 residues. V lost 2 bases and J 2 bases, leaving 10 bases between the germline ends. Germline lookup yields CDR1 SGHTS and CDR2 YDEGEE. In nucleotides, the CDR3 is TGTGCCAGCAGCTTCCAGGGGTTTCAAGAGACCCAGTACTTC. Translated: CASSFQGFQETQYF.

The chain employs TRBV7-9 and TRBJ1-5; D perhaps matches TRBD1 (6 bases). There are 15 residues in the CDR3. Germline values: CDR1 SEHNR, CDR2 FQNEAQ (reference sequence). Trimming pared 3 bases from V and 2 bases from J, leaving 11 bases between. The CDR3 DNA reads TGTGCCAGCAGCTTTTATACAGGGCGCAATCAGCCCCAGCATTTT. Amino acids: CASSFYTGRNQPQHF.

The chain couples TRBV4-3 to TRBJ2-3; 7 nucleotides line up with TRBD2. The germline gives CDR1 LGHNA, CDR2 YSLEER. This CDR3 region has 14 residues. V lost 3 bases and J lost 7; bases outside the gene matches: 7. The CDR3 DNA is TGCGCCAGCAGCCAGGAGACTAGCACGCATACGCAGTATTTT. Protein: CASSQETSTHTQYF.

CDR3 region: CASSISREGANTEAFF. The CDR3 DNA reads as TGTGCCAGTAGTATAAGCCGGGAGGGGGCGAACACTGAAGCTTTCTTT. The V call is TRBV19, the J call TRBJ1-1, with TRBD1 matching 7 bases. V was pared by 2 bases and J by 1 base, with 7 bases of the junction left unmatched. Germline CDR1 reads LNHDA; CDR2 reads SQIVND (reference sequence). The CDR3 extends over 16 amino acids.

This sequence joins TRBV3-1 (or the pseudogene TRBV3-2) and TRBJ1-4; TRBD1 matches at 10 bases. V trimming: 4 bases; J trimming: 8 bases; junction bases outside the gene matches: 7. CDR1 LGHDT and CDR2 YNNKEL come from the germline V gene (reference sequence). The CDR3 is 15 residues long. The CDR3 loop is CASSPRQGAGEKLFF. In nucleotides, the CDR3 is TGTGCCAGCAGCCCCCGACAGGGGGCAGGAGAAAAACTGTTTTTT.

This chain connects TRBV2 to TRBJ1-5; 7 positions match TRBD1. The CDR3 runs 14 residues. The V gene end was trimmed by 2 bases and the J gene end by 4 bases; junction bases not matched to a gene: 2. Germline V CDR1 and CDR2: SNHLY, FYNNEI. Here the CDR3 DNA reads TGTGCCAGCAGTGAATCACAGGGGAATCAGCCCCAGCATTTT. It encodes CASSESQGNQPQHF.

The chain recombines TRBV4-1 with TRBJ1-2; TRBD1 might be the D (6 bases). Germline assignment: CDR1 MGHRA and CDR2 YSYEKL. The CDR3 length is 15 residues. The V and J ends lost 4 bases and 2 bases respectively, with 14 bases between them. CDR3 loop: CASSPRSGENYGYTF. In DNA form, the CDR3 reads TGCGCCAGCAGCCCCCGATCAGGGGAGAACTATGGCTACACCTTC.

This rearrangement joins TRBV27 to TRBJ2-2; the match to TRBD1 covers 9 bases. After removal of 5 bases from V and 3 bases from J, the junction contained 7 bases not matched to a gene. Germline assignment: CDR1 MNHEY and CDR2 SMNVEV (reference sequence). CDR3 length: 16 residues. CDR3 bases: TGTGCCAGCAGTATTCGATGGACAGGGGACACCGGGGAGCTGTTTTTT. It translates to CASSIRWTGDTGELFF.

The chain has TRBV11-2 and TRBJ2-2; tentatively, D is TRBD2 (5 bases). The V end was cut by 1 base, the J end by 4 bases, with 13 bases between. The CDR3 loop spans 16 amino acids. Per the germline V gene, CDR1 is SGHAT and CDR2 is FQNNGV. DNA of the CDR3: TGTGCCAGCAGCTTAGGGCAGGTCGGGATCACCGGGGAGCTGTTTTTT. Its protein is CASSLGQVGITGELFF.

The chain uses TRBV4-2 and TRBJ1-2; TRBD1 matches at 10 bases. Per the germline V gene, CDR1 is LGHNA and CDR2 is YNFKEQ. Trimming took 1 base from V and 8 from J; bases not matched to a gene: 13. The length of the CDR3 is 17 residues. CDR3: CASSQVGDRGQMDGYTF. CDR3 DNA: TGTGCCAGCAGCCAAGTTGGCGACAGGGGGCAAATGGACGGCTACACCTTC.

The CDR3 loop reads CASSRRQGGNYGYTF. DNA of the CDR3: TGTGCCAGCAGCCGAAGACAGGGGGGTAACTATGGCTACACCTTC. This sequence joins TRBV3-1 (or the pseudogene TRBV3-2) and TRBJ1-2, with 9 bases lining up with TRBD1. V shed 4 bases and J 1 base; nucleotides not matched to a gene: 4. The germline V gene has CDR1 LGHDT and CDR2 YNNKEL (reference sequence). This CDR3 is built from 15 residues.

The genes are TRBV9 and TRBJ2-7; D is ambiguous. This CDR3 is built from 14 residues. The V gene lost 0 bases and the J gene lost 0 bases, with 7 bases spanning the gap. CDR1 is SGDLS, CDR2 YYNGEE, per germline. The DNA for the CDR3 is TGTGCCAGCAGCGTAGGTCCCGGCTCCTACGAGCAGTACTTC. Translating it yields CASSVGPGSYEQYF.

The rearrangement links TRBV6-2 or TRBV6-3 to TRBJ2-3, with D unresolved. Trimming cost V 2 bases and J 6 bases, with 3 bases left between them. The CDR3 sequence is 11 residues long. Germline CDR1 MNHEY, CDR2 SVGEGT. Here the CDR3 reads CASSYEDTQYF. In nucleotides, the CDR3 is TGTGCCAGCAGTTACGAGGATACGCAGTATTTT.

The V and J genes are TRBV7-6 and TRBJ2-7, with 7 bases identical to TRBD1. With V trimmed by 2 bases and J by 4 bases, 20 bases remained unmatched. This CDR3 comprises 19 residues. The V gene's germline CDR1 is SGHVS and CDR2 FNYEAQ. CDR3 DNA: TGTGCCAGCAGCTTATTCGCGAATGGACCGGGGACAGCAAATTACGAGCAGTACTTC. Translating it yields CASSLFANGPGTANYEQYF.

The gene calls are TRBV10-3 and TRBJ2-1; the D gene is possibly TRBD2 (5 bases). The germline gives CDR1 ENHRY, CDR2 SYGVKD. Trimming took off 2 bases at V and 1 base at J, with 9 bases between the two ends. The CDR3 length is 15 residues. CDR3 sequence reads: CAISEALASYNEQFF. CDR3 nucleotides: TGTGCCATCAGTGAGGCGCTAGCTTCCTACAATGAGCAGTTCTTC.

The rearrangement links TRBV7-3 to TRBJ1-1; D gene ambiguous. The CDR3 length is 13 residues. Germline CDR1 is SGHTA and CDR2 is FQGTGA. The V end was cut by 5 bases, the J end by 0 bases, with 7 bases between. The CDR3 DNA is TGTGCCAGCAGCGTCACAATGAACACTGAAGCTTTCTTT. It is translated as CASSVTMNTEAFF.

The gene calls are TRBV6-5 and TRBJ1-2; D unresolved. The CDR3 runs to 13 residues. Trimming removed 4 bases from V and 4 bases from J, with 10 bases in between. Germline CDR1 reads MNHEY; CDR2 reads SVGAGI. DNA for the CDR3: TGTGCCAGCAGTTTCCGACACGTCTATGGCTACACCTTC. Its translation: CASSFRHVYGYTF.

The CDR3, as DNA: TGTGCCAGTAGTTCCGGACTAGCGGGAGATACGCAGTATTTT. It is translated as CASSSGLAGDTQYF. The rearrangement joins TRBV19 to TRBJ2-3; 11 bases line up with TRBD2. The CDR3 runs to 14 residues. Germline V CDR1 and CDR2: LNHDA, SQIVND (reference sequence). Trimming at V came to 5 bases and at J to 5 bases, leaving 3 bases not matched to a gene. Supplemented by reference TRBV19 and TRBJ2-3, the full variable domain reads DGGITQSPKYLFRKEGQNVTLSCEQNLNHDAMYWYRQDPGQGLRLIYYSQIVNDFQKGDIAEGYSVSREKKESFPLTVTSAQKNPTAFYLCASSSGLAGDTQYFGPGTRLTVL.

V gene TRBV7-9 combines with J gene TRBJ2-3; D gene ambiguous. Trimming shortened V by 1 base and J by 7 bases, and 6 bases separated the two germline ends. The CDR3 runs to 12 residues. Germline loops: CDR1 SEHNR, CDR2 FQNEAQ (reference sequence). The CDR3, as DNA: TGTGCCAGCAGCTTAGTTAGCAATACGCAGTATTTT. Amino acid sequence: CASSLVSNTQYF.